What follows are 19 T cell receptor beta chains derived from one specimen sequenced in a study of molecular identifiers for immune sequencing clone quantification (dated by TCRdb to the late 2010s). Libraries were made using PCR. Reads for this sample came from a NextSeq 500. TCRdb cleaned the public reads at Q25 with fastp, built clones with MiXCR and kept in-frame beta chains. Entries that share a CDR3 protein sequence are merged under the most common genes and DNA. This sample gives about 630,000 distinct CDR3 sequences in total; around 25% of them show up just once. The top ten clonotypes cover about 0.73% of the sample. The specimen sequenced was naive CD8+ T cells from blood, with Jurkat cell RNA spiked in. The sample's cell subset or site label, in plain terms: FACS-sorted CD8+CD4-CCR7+CD45RA+ naive T cells. These receptors were obtained from a human donor in good health. Some libraries in this study had Jurkat cell RNA spiked in.

This clonotype was seen ten or more times. The chain links TRBV5-6 to TRBJ1-6; possible D gene TRBD1, 6 bases. V lost 4 bases and J lost 7, with 12 bases in between. Germline V gene data show CDR1 as SGHDT and CDR2 as YYEEEE. The CDR3 runs to 14 residues. CDR3 region: CASSAGTMNSPLHF. CDR3 DNA: TGTGCCAGCAGCGCCGGGACAATGAATTCACCCCTCCACTTT.

Concerning this clonotype: Just one base apart from a much larger clone, this may be a read error. The chain uses TRBV30 and TRBJ2-5, with 7 bases aligning to TRBD2. CDR3 length: 14 residues. Per germline, CDR1 GTSNPN and CDR2 SVGIG (reference sequence). CDR3 residues: CAWSPELATEPQYF. The CDR3 coding sequence is TGTGCCTGGAGCCCCGAACTAGCGACAGAGCCCCAGTACTTC.

CDR3 nucleotides: TGTGCCAGCAGCCGAATCCGGGACTACCCCACCGGGGAGCTGTTTTTT. This codes for CASSRIRDYPTGELFF. The chain recombines TRBV5-3 with TRBJ2-2; 7 nucleotides match TRBD2. TRBV5-3 is an ORF for which the function is uncertain. This CDR3 region has 16 residues. The junction had 14 bases not matched to a gene; V was cut back by 8 bases and J by 4 bases.

This clonotype was observed at least ten times. This chain connects TRBV7-2 to TRBJ2-1; either TRBD1 or TRBD2 may fit D (5 bases each). The V and J ends lost 0 bases and 5 bases respectively, with 14 bases between them. CDR1 and CDR2 (germline): SGHTA, FQGNSA. The CDR3 length is 16 residues. The CDR3 loop reads CASSLAQGSVHNEQFF. CDR3 in DNA: TGTGCCAGCAGCTTAGCCCAGGGTAGCGTCCACAATGAGCAGTTCTTC.

This clonotype was counted a few times. The rearrangement uses TRBV12-3 or TRBV12-4 and TRBJ1-2; unclear D gene. The CDR3 totals 14 residues. Trimming shortened V by 1 base and J by 1 base, and 7 bases separated the two germline ends. CDR3 sequence reads: CASSLDTHNYGYTF. For the CDR3, the DNA is TGTGCCAGCAGTTTAGATACACATAACTATGGCTACACCTTC.

This clonotype has at least ten counts. V is TRBV7-9 and J is TRBJ1-5; 8 bases fit TRBD1. Germline CDR1 reads SEHNR; CDR2 reads FQNEAQ (reference sequence). The junction had 3 bases not matched to a gene; V was cut back by 1 base and J by 7 bases. The CDR3 extends over 14 amino acids. The CDR3 DNA sequence: TGTGCCAGCAGCTTAGGGACAGGGTTACAGCCCCAGCATTTT. It encodes CASSLGTGLQPQHF.

This clonotype occurred many times. At one of its ends the junction is not consistent with the germline gene, which may arise from a read error. The chain is built from TRBV2 and TRBJ2-7; 8 nucleotides line up with TRBD1. The germline gives CDR1 SNHLY, CDR2 FYNNEI. The CDR3 length is 13 residues. DNA of the CDR3: TGTGCCGGCAGACAGGGGAGCTCCTACGAGCAGTACTTC. This gives the protein CAGRQGSSYEQYF.

There are many counts of this clonotype. This chain joins TRBV10-3 and TRBJ2-7; 8 bases align to TRBD1. Unmatched junction bases numbered 13, after V lost 2 bases and J lost 13 bases. This CDR3 has 14 amino acids. Looked up from germline, CDR1 is ENHRY and CDR2 is SYGVKD. CDR3 coding DNA: TGTGCCATCAGTGAGGTGGGTTCGCAGGGGGCTGATTACTTC. Protein: CAISEVGSQGADYF.

This clonotype was seen ten or more times. The genes are TRBV19 and TRBJ1-5; D may be TRBD1 (6 bases). This CDR3 region has 15 residues. The ends were cut back, 9 bases at V and 2 bases at J, with 17 bases in the middle. Per the germline V gene, CDR1 is LNHDA and CDR2 is SQIVND (reference sequence). CDR3 sequence (DNA): TGTGCCAGCAGCTCCGGGACAAGGGGCAATCAGCCCCAGCATTTT. Amino acids: CASSSGTRGNQPQHF.

There are a few counts of this clonotype. Being one base from a much bigger clone, this may be a read error. V gene TRBV7-2 combines with J gene TRBJ2-5; D remains ambiguous. In germline, CDR1 is SGHTA, CDR2 FQGNSA. CDR3 length equals 11 residues. The CDR3 DNA is TGTGCCAGCAGCTTAGTAGAGGCCCAGTACTTC. Its protein product is CASSLVEAQYF. Complete variable domain (other parts from reference TRBV7-2 and TRBJ2-5): GAGVSQSPSNKVTEKGKDVELRCDPISGHTALYWYRQSLGQGLEFLIYFQGNSAPDKSGLPSDRFSAERTGGSVSTLTIQRTQQEDSAVYLCASSLVEAQYFGPGTRLLVL.

About this clonotype: This CDR3 fails to terminate in the conserved phenylalanine or tryptophan, so it likely reflects a read error. This chain uses TRBV19 with TRBJ2-2; unclear D gene. CDR3 length: 11 residues. Germline V gene sequence: CDR1 LNHDA, CDR2 SQIVND (reference sequence). The V gene lost 7 bases and the J gene lost 4 bases, with 4 bases spanning the gap. The CDR3 reads CASTLTGELFY. Written as DNA, the CDR3 is TGTGCCAGTACTCTCACCGGGGAGCTGTTTTAT.

This chain links TRBV20-1 with TRBJ2-5; no clear D. Trimming stripped 1 base from V and 5 bases from J, with 17 bases between. This CDR3 is built from 15 residues. The germline V gene encodes CDR1 DFQATT and CDR2 SNEGSKA (reference sequence). The chain's CDR3 is CSARVFSVSWETQYF. The CDR3 DNA is TGCAGTGCTAGAGTGTTCAGCGTATCTTGGGAGACCCAGTACTTC.

This clonotype was picked up a small number of times. V and J are TRBV27 and TRBJ2-7; no clear D. V lost 0 bases, J lost 6 bases, and 9 bases lay in between. The CDR3 totals 13 residues. Per the germline V gene, CDR1 is MNHEY and CDR2 is SMNVEV (reference sequence). The CDR3, as DNA: TGTGCCAGCAGTTTATCCCTAGGATCCGAGCAGTACTTC. It codes for CASSLSLGSEQYF.

This clonotype turned up a few times. The chain couples TRBV13 to TRBJ2-3; 9 nucleotides align to TRBD2. The CDR3 totals 16 residues. The junction had 2 bases not matched to a gene; V was cut back by 1 base and J by 0 bases. Germline V gives CDR1 PRHDT, CDR2 FYEKMQ (reference sequence). The CDR3 sequence: CASSLVAGGSTDTQYF. CDR3 nucleotide sequence: TGTGCCAGCAGCTTAGTTGCGGGAGGGAGCACAGATACGCAGTATTTT.

Only a few counts were recorded for this clonotype. The CDR3 region is CAYTQATYEQYF. The CDR3 DNA reads TGTGCATACACCCAGGCCACCTACGAGCAGTACTTC. The rearrangement joins TRBV30 to TRBJ2-7; no firm D call. This CDR3 comprises 12 residues. CDR1 is GTSNPN and CDR2 is SVGIG in the germline V gene (reference sequence). The full variable domain, in which reference TRBV30 and TRBJ2-7 provide the parts outside the CDR3, is SQTIHQWPATLVQPVGSPLSLECTVEGTSNPNLYWYRQAAGRGLQLLFYSVGIGQISSEVPQNLSASRPQDRQFILSSKKLLLSDSGFYLCAYTQATYEQYFGPGTRLTVT.

The chain carries TRBV28 and TRBJ2-2; D is perhaps TRBD2 (6 bases). CDR1 is MDHEN, CDR2 SYDVKM, per germline. The CDR3 has 15 amino acids. The ends were cut back, 3 bases at V and 0 bases at J, with 8 bases in the middle. DNA of the CDR3: TGTGCCAGCAGTTTTTGGGGGGCGAACACCGGGGAGCTGTTTTTT. This gives the protein CASSFWGANTGELFF.

This clonotype was seen a few times. The chain links TRBV4-1 to TRBJ1-5, with D perhaps TRBD1 (5 bases). CDR1 MGHRA and CDR2 YSYEKL come from the germline V gene. V dropped 8 bases and J dropped 2 bases, with 19 bases sitting between them. The CDR3 has 16 residues. The CDR3 sequence: CASCPRRGGGNQPQHF. CDR3 coding DNA: TGCGCCAGCTGCCCCCGCCGGGGGGGGGGCAATCAGCCCCAGCATTTT.

This clonotype has more than one count but fewer than ten. The J gene is TRBJ2-1, the V gene TRBV15; the match to TRBD1 covers 7 bases. Germline trimming cut 1 base from V and 8 bases from J; bases unmatched to any gene: 8. CDR1 LNHNV and CDR2 YYDKDF come from the germline V gene (reference sequence). This CDR3 region has 15 residues. CDR3 protein: CATSRARQGPHEQFF. DNA of the CDR3: TGTGCCACCAGCAGAGCTAGACAGGGTCCCCATGAGCAGTTCTTC.

The chain joins TRBV2 to TRBJ2-7; maybe TRBD2 (5 bases). The CDR3 covers 13 residues. Germline V lookup: CDR1 SNHLY, CDR2 FYNNEI. The ends were cut back, 6 bases at V and 7 bases at J, with 16 bases in the middle. The CDR3, as DNA: TGTGCCAGCAGCGGGGAACTCCTGGGAGAGCAGTACTTC. Amino acids: CASSGELLGEQYF. Using reference TRBV2 and TRBJ2-7 for the parts outside the CDR3, the full variable domain is EPEVTQTPSHQVTQMGQEVILRCVPISNHLYFYWYRQILGQKVEFLVSFYNNEISEKSEIFDDQFSVERPDGSNFTLKIRSTKLEDSAMYFCASSGELLGEQYFGPGTRLTVT.